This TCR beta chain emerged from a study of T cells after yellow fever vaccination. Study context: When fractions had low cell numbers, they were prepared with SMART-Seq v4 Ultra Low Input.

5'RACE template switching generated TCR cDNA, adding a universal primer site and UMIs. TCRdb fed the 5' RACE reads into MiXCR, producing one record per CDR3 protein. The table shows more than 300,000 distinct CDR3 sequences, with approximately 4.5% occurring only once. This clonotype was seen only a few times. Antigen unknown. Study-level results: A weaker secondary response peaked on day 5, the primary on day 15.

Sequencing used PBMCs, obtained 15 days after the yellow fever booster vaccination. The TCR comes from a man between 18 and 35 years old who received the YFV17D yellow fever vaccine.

The CDR3 loop is CASSSGTATNEKLFF. The DNA of the CDR3 is TGTGCCAGTAGTAGCGGGACAGCTACTAATGAAAAACTGTTTTTT. V gene TRBV19 combines with J gene TRBJ1-4, with TRBD1 matching over 7 bases. The trim removed 4 bases at V and 2 bases at J, leaving 4 bases unmatched. CDR1 LNHDA and CDR2 SQIVND come from the germline V gene (reference sequence). The CDR3 spans 15 residues.